This TCR beta chain derives from a study of T cells in Graves' hyperthyroidism and ophthalmopathy. Under 12 ml fresh peripheral blood yielded the PBMCs. Regions amplified from RNA transcripts were the TCR beta CDR3 regions. Carried out on the TCR CDR3, a first-round RT-PCR used the HTBI primer set. In TCRdb, the multiplex PCR reads were re-called with MiXCR into one record per CDR3 protein. The repertoire holds a few hundred thousand distinct CDR3 sequences, 15% to 19% seen once, with under 8% in the top ten. This clonotype showed up just a few times. This clonotype originated in a woman under 40 with Graves' hyperthyroidism. The sample taken for sequencing was blood.

CDR3 nucleotides: TGTGCCAGCAGCCCGTACAGGGGGTCGGACACTGAAGCTTTCTTT. Translated, it gives CASSPYRGSDTEAFF. The genes are TRBV9 and TRBJ1-1; 8 bases align to TRBD1. Trimming took 4 bases from V and 3 from J; bases not matched to a gene: 8. Germline V gene sequence: CDR1 SGDLS, CDR2 YYNGEE. The CDR3 runs to 15 residues.